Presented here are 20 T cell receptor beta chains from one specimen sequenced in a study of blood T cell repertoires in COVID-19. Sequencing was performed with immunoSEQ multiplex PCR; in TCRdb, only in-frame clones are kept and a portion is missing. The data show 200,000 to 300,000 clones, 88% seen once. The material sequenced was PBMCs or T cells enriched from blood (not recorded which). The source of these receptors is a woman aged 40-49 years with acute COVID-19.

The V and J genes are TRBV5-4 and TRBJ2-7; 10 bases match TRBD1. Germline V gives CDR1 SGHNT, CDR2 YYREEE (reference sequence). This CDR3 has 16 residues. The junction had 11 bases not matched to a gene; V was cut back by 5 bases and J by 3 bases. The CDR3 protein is CASSYGTGEFSYEQYV. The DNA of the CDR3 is TGTGCCAGCAGTTACGGGACAGGGGAATTCAGCTACGAGCAGTACGTC.

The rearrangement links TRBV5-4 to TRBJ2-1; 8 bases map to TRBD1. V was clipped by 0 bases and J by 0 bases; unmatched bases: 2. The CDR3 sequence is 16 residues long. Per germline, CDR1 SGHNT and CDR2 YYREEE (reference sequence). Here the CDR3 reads CASSLGQGSSYNEQFF. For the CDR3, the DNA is TGTGCCAGCAGCTTGGGACAGGGGAGCTCCTACAATGAGCAGTTCTTC.

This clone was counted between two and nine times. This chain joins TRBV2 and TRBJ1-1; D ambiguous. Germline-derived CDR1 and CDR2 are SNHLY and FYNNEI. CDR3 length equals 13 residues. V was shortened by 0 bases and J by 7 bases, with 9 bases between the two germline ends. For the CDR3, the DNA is TGTGCCAGCAGTGAAGCGCTTCGGTTTGAAGCTTTCTTT. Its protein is CASSEALRFEAFF. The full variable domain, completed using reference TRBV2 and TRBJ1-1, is EPEVTQTPSHQVTQMGQEVILRCVPISNHLYFYWYRQILGQKVEFLVSFYNNEISEKSEIFDDQFSVERPDGSNFTLKIRSTKLEDSAMYFCASSEALRFEAFFGQGTRLTVV.

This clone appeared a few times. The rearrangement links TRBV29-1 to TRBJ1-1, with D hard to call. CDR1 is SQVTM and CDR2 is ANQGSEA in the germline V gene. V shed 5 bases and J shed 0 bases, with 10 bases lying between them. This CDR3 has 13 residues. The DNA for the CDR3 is TGCAGCGTTTACCACGGGGTGAACACTGAAGCTTTCTTT. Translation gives CSVYHGVNTEAFF.

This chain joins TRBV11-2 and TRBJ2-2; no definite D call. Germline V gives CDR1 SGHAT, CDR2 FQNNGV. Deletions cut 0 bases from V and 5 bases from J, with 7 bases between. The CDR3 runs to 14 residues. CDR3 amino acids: CASSLDPVTGELFF. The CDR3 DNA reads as TGTGCCAGCAGCTTAGATCCGGTAACCGGGGAGCTGTTTTTT. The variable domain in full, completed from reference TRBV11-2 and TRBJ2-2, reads EAGVAQSPRYKIIEKRQSVAFWCNPISGHATLYWYQQILGQGPKLLIQFQNNGVVDDSQLPKDRFSAERLKGVDSTLKIQPAKLEDSAVYLCASSLDPVTGELFFGEGSRLTVL.

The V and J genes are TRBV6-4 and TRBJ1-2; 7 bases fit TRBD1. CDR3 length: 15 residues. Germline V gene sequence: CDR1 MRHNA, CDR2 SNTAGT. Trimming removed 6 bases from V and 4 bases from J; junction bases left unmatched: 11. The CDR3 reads CASSAGTASGYGYTF. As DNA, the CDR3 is TGTGCCAGCAGCGCCGGGACAGCATCGGGCTATGGCTACACCTTC.

The CDR3 DNA follows: TGTGCCAGCTCACCCACCGGGAGCTCCTACAATGAGCAGTTCTTC. Translated, it gives CASSPTGSSYNEQFF. The chain carries TRBV18 and TRBJ2-1; D is perhaps TRBD2 (6 bases). V was pared by 3 bases and J by 0 bases, with 9 bases between. The CDR3 consists of 15 residues. Looked up from germline, CDR1 is KGHSH and CDR2 is LQKENI.

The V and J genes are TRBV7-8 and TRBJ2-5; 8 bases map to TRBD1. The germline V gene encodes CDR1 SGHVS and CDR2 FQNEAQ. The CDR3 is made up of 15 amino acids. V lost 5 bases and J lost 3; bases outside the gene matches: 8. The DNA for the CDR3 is TGTGCCAGCAGCCCTTTCGGGACAGGCGAAGAGACCCAGTACTTC. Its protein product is CASSPFGTGEETQYF. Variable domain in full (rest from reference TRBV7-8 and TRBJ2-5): GAGVSQSPRYKVAKRGQDVALRCDPISGHVSLFWYQQALGQGPEFLTYFQNEAQLDKSGLPSDRFFAERPEGSVSTLKIQRTQQEDSAVYLCASSPFGTGEETQYFGPGTRLLVL.

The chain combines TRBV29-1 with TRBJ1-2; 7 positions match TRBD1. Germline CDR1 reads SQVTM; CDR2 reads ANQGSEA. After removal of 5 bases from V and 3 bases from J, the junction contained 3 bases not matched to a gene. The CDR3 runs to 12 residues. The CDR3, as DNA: TGCAGCGTTAATACAGGGGACTATGGCTACACCTTC. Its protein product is CSVNTGDYGYTF.

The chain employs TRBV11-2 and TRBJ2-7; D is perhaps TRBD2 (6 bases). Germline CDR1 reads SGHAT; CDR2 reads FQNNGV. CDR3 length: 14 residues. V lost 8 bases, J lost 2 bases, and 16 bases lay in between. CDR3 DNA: TGTGCCAGCTCACCGGGACTCCTTACCTACGAGCAGTACTTC. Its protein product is CASSPGLLTYEQYF.

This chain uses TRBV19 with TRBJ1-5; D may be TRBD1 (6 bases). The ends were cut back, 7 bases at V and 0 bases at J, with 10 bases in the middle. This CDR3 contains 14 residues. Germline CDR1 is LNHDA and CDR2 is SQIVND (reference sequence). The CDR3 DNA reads TGTGCCAGTACCTCAGGGGATAGCAATCAGCCCCAGCATTTT. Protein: CASTSGDSNQPQHF.

In nucleotides, the CDR3 is TGTGCCAGTACATTCCAGGAGGGGGCGACTGAAGCTTTCTTT. Residues: CASTFQEGATEAFF. The genes are TRBV19 and TRBJ1-1; TRBD1 aligns across 7 bases. The CDR3 runs 14 residues. Per the germline V gene, CDR1 is LNHDA and CDR2 is SQIVND (reference sequence). The V gene end was trimmed by 7 bases and the J gene end by 5 bases; junction bases not matched to a gene: 10.

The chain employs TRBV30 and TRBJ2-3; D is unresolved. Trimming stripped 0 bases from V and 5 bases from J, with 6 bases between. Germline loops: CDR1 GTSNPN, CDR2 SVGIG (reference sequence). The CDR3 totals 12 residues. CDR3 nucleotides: TGTGCCTGGAGTGTACGACTAGATACGCAGTATTTT. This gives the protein CAWSVRLDTQYF.

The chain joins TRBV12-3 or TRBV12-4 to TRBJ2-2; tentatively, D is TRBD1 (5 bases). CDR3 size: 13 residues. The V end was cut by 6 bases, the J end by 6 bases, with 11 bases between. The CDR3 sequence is CASRTTVPGELFF. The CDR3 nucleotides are TGTGCCAGCAGGACGACAGTCCCCGGGGAGCTGTTTTTT.

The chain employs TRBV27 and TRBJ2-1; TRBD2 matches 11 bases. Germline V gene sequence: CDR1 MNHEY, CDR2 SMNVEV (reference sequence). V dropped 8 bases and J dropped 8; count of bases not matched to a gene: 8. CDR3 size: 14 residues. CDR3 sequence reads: CASSPSGRIDEQFF. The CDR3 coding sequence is TGTGCCAGCTCGCCTAGCGGGAGGATCGATGAGCAGTTCTTC.

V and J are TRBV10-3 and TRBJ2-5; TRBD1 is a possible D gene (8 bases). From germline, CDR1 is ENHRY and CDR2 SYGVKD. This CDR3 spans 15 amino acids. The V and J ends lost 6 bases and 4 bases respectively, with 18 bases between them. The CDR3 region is CAIRDSTGGGETQYF. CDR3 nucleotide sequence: TGTGCCATCAGAGACTCTACAGGGGGGGGAGAGACCCAGTACTTC.

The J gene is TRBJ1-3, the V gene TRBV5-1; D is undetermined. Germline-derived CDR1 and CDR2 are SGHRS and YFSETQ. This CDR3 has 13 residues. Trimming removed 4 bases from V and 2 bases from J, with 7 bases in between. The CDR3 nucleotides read TGCGCCAGCAGCCCAATCCCTGGAAACACCATATATTTT. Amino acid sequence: CASSPIPGNTIYF.

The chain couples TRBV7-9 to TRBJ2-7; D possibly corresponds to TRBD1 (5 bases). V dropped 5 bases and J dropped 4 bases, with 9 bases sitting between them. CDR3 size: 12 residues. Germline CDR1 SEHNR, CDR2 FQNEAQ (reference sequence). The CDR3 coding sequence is TGTGCCAGCAGCACCCAGGGATACGAGCAGTACTTC. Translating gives CASSTQGYEQYF.

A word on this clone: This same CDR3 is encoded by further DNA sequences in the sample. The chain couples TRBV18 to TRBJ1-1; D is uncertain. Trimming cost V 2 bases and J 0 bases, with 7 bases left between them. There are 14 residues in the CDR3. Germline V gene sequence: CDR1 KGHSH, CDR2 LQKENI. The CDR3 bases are TGTGCCAGCTCACCAGCAGGCCTGAACACTGAAGCTTTCTTT. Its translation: CASSPAGLNTEAFF.

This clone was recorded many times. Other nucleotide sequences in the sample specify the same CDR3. The CDR3 reads CASSLQGANYEQYF. The CDR3 DNA is TGTGCCAGCAGTTTACAGGGGGCTAACTACGAGCAGTACTTC. This sequence joins TRBV27 and TRBJ2-7; 8 bases fit TRBD1. V gave up 2 bases and J gave up 3 bases; unmatched junction bases: 3. The germline V gene has CDR1 MNHEY and CDR2 SMNVEV (reference sequence). This CDR3 region has 14 residues.